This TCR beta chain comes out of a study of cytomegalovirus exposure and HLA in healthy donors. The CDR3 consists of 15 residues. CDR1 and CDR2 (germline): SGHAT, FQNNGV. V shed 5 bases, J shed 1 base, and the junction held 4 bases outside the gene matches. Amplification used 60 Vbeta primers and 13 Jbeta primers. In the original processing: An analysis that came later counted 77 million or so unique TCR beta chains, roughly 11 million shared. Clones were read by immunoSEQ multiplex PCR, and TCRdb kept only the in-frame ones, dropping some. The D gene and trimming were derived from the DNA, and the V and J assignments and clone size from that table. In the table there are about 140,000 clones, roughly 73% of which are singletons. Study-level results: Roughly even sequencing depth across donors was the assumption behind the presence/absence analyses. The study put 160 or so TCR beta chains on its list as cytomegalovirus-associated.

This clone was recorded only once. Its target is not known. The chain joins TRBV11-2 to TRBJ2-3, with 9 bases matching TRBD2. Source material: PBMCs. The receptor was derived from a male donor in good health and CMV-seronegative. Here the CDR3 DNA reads TGTGCCAGCAGCCGACGACTAGCGGGCACAGATACGCAGTATTTT. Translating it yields CASSRRLAGTDTQYF.